This T cell receptor (beta chain) was identified in a study of T cell responses to AZD1222 COVID-19 vaccine. Study conclusions and caveats: Females outnumbered males among donors, who were mostly white British; clonal diversity was possibly underestimated.

As concerns this clone: The antigen is not known.

Some clones are missing from TCRdb's copy, which holds only in-frame ones; the method was immunoSEQ multiplex PCR. The sample yields roughly 120,000 clones, about nine tenths seen once. CDR1 is LNHDA and CDR2 is SQIVND in the germline V gene (reference sequence). This CDR3 contains 13 residues. The V and J ends lost 5 bases and 5 bases, in that order; junction bases with no gene match: 6. This material consisted of peripheral blood, taken 28 days after the second AZD1222 dose. This sequence was found in an adult who received the AZD1222 COVID-19 vaccine. The chain is built from TRBV19 and TRBJ2-7; 7 bases are a match to TRBD2. DNA for the CDR3: TGTGCCAGTAGTTGGGAGGCGGGGGACGAGCAGTACTTC. Translating it yields CASSWEAGDEQYF.